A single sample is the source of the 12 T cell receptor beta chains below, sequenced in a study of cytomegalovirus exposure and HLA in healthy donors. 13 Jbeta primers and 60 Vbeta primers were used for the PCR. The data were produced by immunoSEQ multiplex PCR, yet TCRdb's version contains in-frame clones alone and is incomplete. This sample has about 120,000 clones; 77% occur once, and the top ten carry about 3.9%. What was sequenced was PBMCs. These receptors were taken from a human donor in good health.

CDR3 DNA sequence: TGTGCCAGCAGTTCCCGTAGCGGGAACAATGAGCAGTTCTTC. Amino acid sequence: CASSSRSGNNEQFF. V gene TRBV6-5 combines with J gene TRBJ2-1, with TRBD2 matching over 8 bases. V shed 4 bases and J 5 bases; nucleotides not matched to a gene: 4. Germline V CDR1 and CDR2: MNHEY, SVGAGI. The length of the CDR3 is 14 residues.

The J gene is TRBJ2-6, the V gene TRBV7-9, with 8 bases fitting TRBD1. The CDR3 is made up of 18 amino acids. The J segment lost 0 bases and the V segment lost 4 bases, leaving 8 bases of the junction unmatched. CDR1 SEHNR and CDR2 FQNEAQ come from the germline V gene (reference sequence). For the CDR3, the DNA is TGTGCCAGCAGCTCAGGACAGGGTCGATTCTCTGGGGCCAACGTCCTGACTTTC. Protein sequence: CASSSGQGRFSGANVLTF.

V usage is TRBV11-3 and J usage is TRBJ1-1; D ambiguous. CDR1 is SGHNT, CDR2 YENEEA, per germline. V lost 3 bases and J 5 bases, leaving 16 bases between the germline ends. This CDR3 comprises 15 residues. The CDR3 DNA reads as TGTGCCAGCAGCTTTCCTGGGTCTCCGGGTACTGAAGCTTTCTTT. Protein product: CASSFPGSPGTEAFF.

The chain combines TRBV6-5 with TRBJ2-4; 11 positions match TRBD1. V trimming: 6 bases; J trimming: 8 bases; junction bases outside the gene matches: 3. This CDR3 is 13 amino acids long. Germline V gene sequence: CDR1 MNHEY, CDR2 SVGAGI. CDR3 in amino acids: CASSPGQGDIQYF. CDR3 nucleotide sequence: TGTGCCAGCAGCCCGGGACAGGGGGACATTCAGTACTTC.

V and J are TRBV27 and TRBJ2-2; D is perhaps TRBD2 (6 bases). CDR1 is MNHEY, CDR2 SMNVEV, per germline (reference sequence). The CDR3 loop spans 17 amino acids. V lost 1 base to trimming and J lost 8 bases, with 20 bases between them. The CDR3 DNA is TGTGCCAGCAGTTTATTGCTGGGGGGACCGAGTGCGGGGGAGCTGTTTTTT. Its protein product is CASSLLLGGPSAGELFF.

DNA of the CDR3: TGTGCCAGCAGCTGGGCCAGCACAGATACGCAGTATTTT. Translated, it gives CASSWASTDTQYF. The V and J genes are TRBV5-6 and TRBJ2-3; no definite D call. The CDR3 has 13 amino acids. CDR1 SGHDT and CDR2 YYEEEE come from the germline V gene. Trimming stripped 3 bases from V and 0 bases from J, with 5 bases between.

CDR3 amino acids: CASSPNPLAGGSDEQFF. The CDR3 region has the DNA TGTGCCAGCAGCCCAAACCCTCTAGCGGGAGGTTCGGATGAGCAGTTCTTC. The chain has TRBV9 and TRBJ2-1, with TRBD2 matching over 11 bases. Looked up from germline, CDR1 is SGDLS and CDR2 is YYNGEE. The ends lost 4 bases at V and 8 bases at J; junction bases unmatched: 14. This CDR3 contains 17 residues.

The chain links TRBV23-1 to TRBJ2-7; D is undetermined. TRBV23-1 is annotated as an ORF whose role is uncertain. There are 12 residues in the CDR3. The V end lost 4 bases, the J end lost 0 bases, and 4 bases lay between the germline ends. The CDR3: CASSPHSYEQYF. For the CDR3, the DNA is TGCGCCAGCAGTCCCCACTCCTACGAGCAGTACTTC.

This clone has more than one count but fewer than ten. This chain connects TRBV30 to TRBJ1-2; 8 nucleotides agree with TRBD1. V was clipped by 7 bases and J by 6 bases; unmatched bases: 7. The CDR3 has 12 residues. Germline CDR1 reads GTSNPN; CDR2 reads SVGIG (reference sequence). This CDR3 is CAFFNRGDGYTF. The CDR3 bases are TGTGCCTTCTTCAACAGGGGGGATGGCTACACCTTC.

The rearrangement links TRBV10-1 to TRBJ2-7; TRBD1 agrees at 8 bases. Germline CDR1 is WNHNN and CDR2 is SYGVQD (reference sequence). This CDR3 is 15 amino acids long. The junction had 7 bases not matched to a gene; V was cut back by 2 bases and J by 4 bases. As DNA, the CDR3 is TGCGCCAGCAGTGAGAGGTCAGGGGGCGCTTACGAGCAGTACTTC. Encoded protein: CASSERSGGAYEQYF.

This chain's CDR3 is CASSRGAVDTQYF. CDR3 DNA: TGTGCCAGCAGCAGGGGAGCCGTAGATACGCAGTATTTT. The chain joins TRBV25-1 to TRBJ2-3; D is possibly TRBD1 (6 bases). CDR1 is MGHDK and CDR2 is SYGVNS in the germline V gene. The V end was cut by 6 bases, the J end by 5 bases, with 12 bases between. This CDR3 is 13 amino acids long.

The CDR3 DNA sequence: TGCGCCAGCAGCCAAGAAAAGGGAGGGACGGCCAAAAACATTCAGTACTTC. This encodes CASSQEKGGTAKNIQYF. The chain carries TRBV4-1 and TRBJ2-4; 7 bases agree with TRBD2. Per the germline V gene, CDR1 is MGHRA and CDR2 is YSYEKL. This CDR3 is built from 17 residues. Unmatched junction bases numbered 6, after V lost 0 bases and J lost 1 base.